This TCR beta chain originates from a study of metastatic and nonmetastatic thyroid tumors. Study results and caveats: Compared with benign nodules, malignant thyroid tumors were reported to have significantly higher TCR beta diversity in both blood and tumor.

This clone was detected once. Its target is not known. Until they underwent thyroid surgery, no patient had received any treatment. Germline values: CDR1 MRHNA, CDR2 SNTAGT. Trimming took 10 bases from V and 4 from J, leaving 21 bases between them. The CDR3 has 15 residues. TCRdb reassembled clones from the PCR reads with MiXCR. Of about 19,000 clones listed, over 20% are singletons. The chain joins TRBV6-4 to TRBJ2-3, with a tentative D call TRBD2 (6 bases). The material sequenced was tumor tissue. The receptor comes from a male donor with papillary thyroid cancer or a benign thyroid nodule (not recorded which). Some clones in this sample may be carry-over from other donors' samples. The CDR3 DNA sequence: TGTGCCATCGCCTTGGAGGGAGATGGGTCAGATACGCAGTATTTT. Residues: CAIALEGDGSDTQYF.